This T cell receptor beta chain was identified in a study of blood T cell repertoires in COVID-19 (dated by TCRdb to 2018 to 2020). In the study overall: Samples from collaborators originated in the United States, Italy and Spain and spanned both the acute and convalescent phases of COVID-19. The material from the prospective study consisted of cDNA or gDNA derived from T cells, B-cell-depleted T cells, or PBMCs. A de-identified subject ID, COVID-19 status, age in years and sex were almost always included in the sample metadata. The samples were drawn from the first 160 participants of the ongoing ImmuneRACE study and from 950 to 1,500 subjects provided by 6 global collaborators. A freely available public database, intended as a resource for researchers studying the immune response to SARS-CoV-2, is where the repertoires were released. Where HLA class I and class II types were available, the types were taken from metadata supplied by the sample provider, not from assay-based typing. Subjects who had been exposed to COVID-19, were actively infected with it, or had recovered from it provided the deeply sampled blood TCRbeta repertoires that made up the dataset.

TCRbeta CDR3 regions were amplified from genomic DNA using the immunoSEQ Assay, a bias-controlled multiplex PCR. The study's processing was this. Within the assay, amplification of reference gene primers was used to estimate how many nucleated cells each sample contained. Sequence reads were collapsed and filtered to measure the absolute abundance of every unique TCRbeta CDR3 rearrangement. Productive Simpson clonality was computed per sample as the square root of Simpson's diversity index over productive rearrangements. TCRdb obtained this table from immuneACCESS and retained in-frame rearrangements with V and J assigned. These tables miss some clones; where compared with another copy, unresolved V genes account for less than half of the shortfall, and the remainder is unexplained. Clone size and the V and J calls come from that table; the DNA yielded D and trimming. In all, the sample holds a few hundred thousand clones, and 87% of those were seen once. The ten largest clones add up to about 2.3% of the sample.

The collaborating institutions used their own protocols to collect whole blood in K2EDTA tubes. For TCRbeta analysis, collaborator samples were shipped as frozen whole blood, as isolated PBMCs, or as DNA extracted from either sample type. The CDR3 has 14 amino acids, counting the end cysteine and phenylalanine. CDR3 DNA only is kept here, 42 bases in frame from base 1. Per the germline V gene, MGHRA is the CDR1 and YSYEKL is the CDR2. V is reduced by 0 bases and J by 7 bases, leaving a spacing of 10 bases between them. General conclusions and limits of the study: The amount of clinical and demographic metadata varied by source and participant and was provided uncurated.

This clone was observed once. No antigen is known for it. No much larger clonotype is one base removed from it; base qualities were not supplied. The sample was peripheral blood. Here the chain combines TRBV4-1 and TRBJ1-5; perhaps TRBD1 is the D gene, with 5 bases matching. The receptor was derived from a man younger than 30 with active or convalescent COVID-19. In nucleotides, the sequence is TGCGCCAGCAGCCAAGAAGGTAGACAGCAGCCCCAGCATTTT. This gives the protein CASSQEGRQQPQHF.